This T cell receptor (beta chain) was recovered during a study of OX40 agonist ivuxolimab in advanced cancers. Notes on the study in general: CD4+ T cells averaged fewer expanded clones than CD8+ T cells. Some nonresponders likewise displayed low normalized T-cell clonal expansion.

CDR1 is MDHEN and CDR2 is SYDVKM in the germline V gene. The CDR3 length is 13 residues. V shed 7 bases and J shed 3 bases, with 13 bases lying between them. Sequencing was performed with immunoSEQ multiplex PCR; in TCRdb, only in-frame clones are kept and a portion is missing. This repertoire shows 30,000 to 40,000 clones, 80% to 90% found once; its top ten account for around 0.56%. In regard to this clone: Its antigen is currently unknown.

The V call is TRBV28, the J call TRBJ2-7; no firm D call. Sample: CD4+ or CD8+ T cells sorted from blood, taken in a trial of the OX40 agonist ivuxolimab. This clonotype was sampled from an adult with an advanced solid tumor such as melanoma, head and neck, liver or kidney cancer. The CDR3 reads CASTRPQYYEQYF. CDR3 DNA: TGTGCCAGCACCCGCCCCCAGTACTACGAGCAGTACTTC.